Shown below are 32 T cell receptor beta chains from a single sample sequenced in a study of cytomegalovirus exposure and HLA in healthy donors. 13 Jbeta primers and 60 Vbeta primers were used for the PCR. The assay was immunoSEQ multiplex PCR, and TCRdb's table has in-frame clones only and misses some. The sample includes around 130,000 clones, 75% to 85% of them seen just once. The sequenced sample was PBMCs. Receptors originate from a girl aged 2 to 9 in good health and CMV-seronegative.

The chain recombines TRBV19 with TRBJ2-3; D perhaps matches TRBD2 (6 bases). The CDR3 consists of 14 residues. Deletions cut 5 bases from V and 6 bases from J, with 15 bases between. Germline V gives CDR1 LNHDA, CDR2 SQIVND (reference sequence). For the CDR3, the DNA is TGTGCCAGTAGTTTCCGGACGGCGGGGGATACGCAGTATTTT. It codes for CASSFRTAGDTQYF.

This chain connects TRBV30 to TRBJ1-1; D gene uncertain. The CDR3 consists of 11 residues. The V end lost 1 base, the J end lost 6 bases, and 6 bases lay between the germline ends. The germline V gene has CDR1 GTSNPN and CDR2 SVGIG (reference sequence). The CDR3 DNA sequence: TGTGCCTGGAGTGCCGAGTCTGAAGCTTTCTTT. Its protein product is CAWSAESEAFF. The whole variable domain, remainder taken from reference TRBV30 and TRBJ1-1, is SQTIHQWPATLVQPVGSPLSLECTVEGTSNPNLYWYRQAAGRGLQLLFYSVGIGQISSEVPQNLSASRPQDRQFILSSKKLLLSDSGFYLCAWSAESEAFFGQGTRLTVV.

This clone has more than one count but fewer than ten. The chain uses TRBV6-1 and TRBJ2-3, with a possible D match to TRBD1 (5 bases). The V and J ends lost 6 bases and 6 bases respectively, with 10 bases between them. Germline values: CDR1 MNHNS, CDR2 SASEGT. This CDR3 has 12 amino acids. CDR3 amino acids: CASRSAGDTQYF. The DNA for the CDR3 is TGTGCCAGCAGATCAGCAGGGGATACGCAGTATTTT.

The chain has TRBV29-1 and TRBJ1-1; TRBD1 matches 10 bases. Unmatched junction bases numbered 4, after V lost 8 bases and J lost 4 bases. Germline V gives CDR1 SQVTM, CDR2 ANQGSEA. The CDR3 length is 12 residues. CDR3 bases: TGCAGCTCCTGGACAGGGGGCACTGAAGCTTTCTTT. This codes for CSSWTGGTEAFF.

This CDR3 reads CASSKAHVQGAPYEQYF. The DNA for the CDR3 is TGTGCCAGCAGCAAAGCTCACGTACAGGGGGCTCCCTACGAGCAGTACTTC. The chain has TRBV21-1 and TRBJ2-7; TRBD1 is taken as the D call from the table, unchecked against the DNA. TRBV21-1 is a known pseudogene. The CDR3 consists of 17 residues.

The rearrangement joins TRBV9 to TRBJ1-3; possible D gene TRBD1, 6 bases. CDR3 length: 17 residues. From germline, CDR1 is SGDLS and CDR2 YYNGEE. V shed 5 bases and J shed 0 bases, with 18 bases lying between them. This chain's CDR3 is CASSRGGDNFSGNTIYF. DNA of the CDR3: TGTGCCAGCAGTAGGGGAGGGGACAACTTCTCTGGAAACACCATATATTTT.

The chain carries TRBV7-8 and TRBJ1-2, with 7 bases that match TRBD1. Germline V lookup: CDR1 SGHVS, CDR2 FQNEAQ. The J segment lost 6 bases and the V segment lost 1 base, leaving 11 bases of the junction unmatched. The CDR3 sequence is 16 residues long. The chain's CDR3 is CASSLGSAGGGNGYTF. The DNA of the CDR3 is TGTGCCAGCAGCTTAGGTTCGGCAGGGGGAGGCAATGGCTACACCTTC.

The chain uses TRBV20-1 and TRBJ1-4; 7 positions match TRBD1. Germline trimming cut 5 bases from V and 8 bases from J; bases unmatched to any gene: 2. CDR3 length equals 11 residues. Germline V gene sequence: CDR1 DFQATT, CDR2 SNEGSKA (reference sequence). The CDR3 spells CSAQGGEKLFF. The CDR3 bases are TGCAGTGCTCAGGGGGGAGAAAAACTGTTTTTT.

V is TRBV7-3 and J is TRBJ1-1, with a possible D match to TRBD1 (6 bases). Germline V lookup: CDR1 SGHTA, CDR2 FQGTGA. This CDR3 has 16 residues. Trimming took 4 bases from V and 0 from J, leaving 15 bases between them. The CDR3 loop reads CASSSIPGQVNTEAFF. The CDR3 coding sequence is TGTGCCAGCAGCTCCATACCGGGACAAGTGAACACTGAAGCTTTCTTT.

The rearrangement links TRBV6-5 to TRBJ2-5; tentative D call: TRBD1 (6 bases). The CDR3 covers 14 residues. Looked up from germline, CDR1 is MNHEY and CDR2 is SVGAGI. Trimming shortened V by 6 bases and J by 3 bases, and 14 bases separated the two germline ends. CDR3 nucleotides: TGTGCCAGCAGAGCAAATACAGGGAAAGAGACCCAGTACTTC. This translates into CASRANTGKETQYF.

This clone showed up just a few times. The chain recombines TRBV5-1 with TRBJ1-1, with D uncertain. This CDR3 region has 14 residues. Trimming removed 0 bases at V and 4 bases at J, with 10 bases between. Per the germline V gene, CDR1 is SGHRS and CDR2 is YFSETQ. This CDR3 reads CASSLDGSGTEAFF. As DNA, the CDR3 is TGCGCCAGCAGCTTGGATGGGAGCGGCACTGAAGCTTTCTTT.

The chain recombines TRBV29-1 with TRBJ2-3, with a tentative D call TRBD1 (5 bases). V was pared by 3 bases and J by 5 bases, with 9 bases between. Germline V CDR1 and CDR2: SQVTM, ANQGSEA. CDR3 length equals 12 residues. CDR3 sequence reads: CSVEGRGDTQYF. The CDR3 DNA is TGCAGCGTTGAGGGGCGAGGAGATACGCAGTATTTT.

The chain joins TRBV4-3 to TRBJ2-7; no clear D gene. V lost 0 bases to trimming and J lost 1 base, with 4 bases between them. This CDR3 region has 13 residues. From germline, CDR1 is LGHNA and CDR2 YSLEER. The CDR3: CASSQDRSYEQYF. In DNA form, the CDR3 reads TGCGCCAGCAGCCAAGACAGGTCCTACGAGCAGTACTTC.

The chain is built from TRBV2 and TRBJ2-3, with D possibly being TRBD2 (6 bases). Germline lookup yields CDR1 SNHLY and CDR2 FYNNEI. The V end was cut by 5 bases, the J end by 2 bases, with 14 bases between. This CDR3 has 15 residues. This CDR3 reads CASSSGGKPTDTQYF. The CDR3 DNA follows: TGTGCCAGCAGTAGTGGGGGGAAACCCACAGATACGCAGTATTTT.

The J gene is TRBJ2-7, the V gene TRBV30; D gene uncertain. Deletions cut 2 bases from V and 2 bases from J, with 10 bases between. CDR1 is GTSNPN and CDR2 is SVGIG in the germline V gene (reference sequence). CDR3 length: 13 amino acids. CDR3 nucleotide sequence: TGTGCCTGGAGTACGGTAACCCCCTACGAGCAGTACTTC. Its protein is CAWSTVTPYEQYF.

The gene calls are TRBV7-6 and TRBJ2-1, with a possible D match to TRBD2 (7 bases). CDR3 length: 14 residues. Per the germline V gene, CDR1 is SGHVS and CDR2 is FNYEAQ. V was trimmed by 2 bases and J by 3 bases, leaving 8 bases between them. In nucleotides, the CDR3 is TGTGCCAGCAGCTTAAGGGGGGGCTACAATGAGCAGTTCTTC. It translates to CASSLRGGYNEQFF.

This clone has just a few counts. The chain carries TRBV5-8 and TRBJ1-1; perhaps TRBD1 as D (6 bases). Trimming pared 4 bases from V and 5 bases from J, leaving 12 bases between. This CDR3 spans 13 amino acids. Germline V lookup: CDR1 SGHTS, CDR2 YDEGEE. The CDR3 here is CASSGGQRTEAFF. Written as DNA, the CDR3 is TGTGCCAGCAGCGGCGGACAGAGAACTGAAGCTTTCTTT.

The chain carries TRBV7-9 and TRBJ2-2, with 8 bases aligning to TRBD1. CDR1 and CDR2 (germline): SEHNR, FQNEAQ (reference sequence). Trimming removed 7 bases from V and 5 bases from J; junction bases left unmatched: 15. CDR3 size: 17 residues. The chain's CDR3 is CASTLEVRDRPTGELFF. The CDR3 DNA sequence: TGTGCCAGCACCCTAGAGGTCCGGGACAGGCCTACCGGGGAGCTGTTTTTT.

The genes are TRBV7-9 and TRBJ2-7, with 7 nucleotides matching TRBD1. The CDR3 spans 13 residues. Losses at the gene ends were 5 bases for V and 3 bases for J; bases not matched to a gene: 4. In germline, CDR1 is SEHNR, CDR2 FQNEAQ (reference sequence). CDR3 sequence (DNA): TGTGCCAGCAGCCCGGGACAGATCTACGAGCAGTACTTC. Amino acids: CASSPGQIYEQYF. Based on the CDR3 plus reference TRBV7-9 and TRBJ2-7, the full variable domain is DTGVSQNPRHKITKRGQNVTFRCDPISEHNRLYWYRQTLGQGPEFLTYFQNEAQLEKSRLLSDRFSAERPKGSFSTLEIQRTEQGDSAMYLCASSPGQIYEQYFGPGTRLTVT.

V and J are TRBV29-1 and TRBJ1-3; 7 positions match TRBD1. Germline CDR1 and CDR2: SQVTM and ANQGSEA. The CDR3 contains 18 residues. Trimming removed 5 bases from V and 0 bases from J; junction bases left unmatched: 16. The CDR3: CSVTGQALNRSSGNTIYF. The CDR3 bases are TGCAGCGTTACTGGACAGGCGCTAAATCGTAGCTCTGGAAACACCATATATTTT.

This sequence joins TRBV9 and TRBJ2-7; TRBD2 agrees at 8 bases. The CDR3 covers 18 residues. From germline, CDR1 is SGDLS and CDR2 YYNGEE. V trimming: 0 bases; J trimming: 2 bases; junction bases outside the gene matches: 13. The CDR3 sequence is CASSVAPSSGLVPYEQYF. As DNA, the CDR3 is TGTGCCAGCAGCGTAGCCCCCTCCTCGGGACTAGTTCCCTACGAGCAGTACTTC. Full variable domain (remainder filled in from reference TRBV9 and TRBJ2-7): DSGVTQTPKHLITATGQRVTLRCSPRSGDLSVYWYQQSLDQGLQFLIQYYNGEERAKGNILERFSAQQFPDLHSELNLSSLELGDSALYFCASSVAPSSGLVPYEQYFGPGTRLTVT.

This clone appeared once. The chain couples TRBV6-4 to TRBJ2-1, with 9 bases lining up with TRBD2. J gave up 5 bases and V 4 bases, and 6 bases lay outside the gene matches. This CDR3 comprises 15 residues. Germline V gene data show CDR1 as MRHNA and CDR2 as SNTAGT. The CDR3 bases are TGTGCCAGCAGTGCGTCTAGCGGGAATAACAATGAGCAGTTCTTC. Its protein is CASSASSGNNNEQFF.

This chain connects TRBV5-6 to TRBJ1-4; TRBD1 matches 10 bases. The CDR3 loop spans 17 amino acids. V trimming: 2 bases; J trimming: 8 bases; junction bases outside the gene matches: 12. Germline CDR1 and CDR2: SGHDT and YYEEEE. CDR3 nucleotides: TGTGCCAGCAGCTTTGGGACAGGGGTCTCCTCTCTGGAAAAACTGTTTTTT. It translates to CASSFGTGVSSLEKLFF.

As regards this clone: A read error may produce the germline difference seen at one junction end. V usage is TRBV11-2 and J usage is TRBJ2-1, with 8 bases aligning to TRBD2. The germline V gene encodes CDR1 SGHAT and CDR2 FQNNGV. CDR3 length: 16 residues. The CDR3 DNA sequence: TGTGCCAGCAGCTTAGAGTTCGCTAGCGGGTACAATGGGCAGTTCTTC. Amino acids: CASSLEFASGYNGQFF.

The CDR3 bases are TGCGCCAGCAGCTTGGGAGCGGGAGTGAACACCGGGGAGCTGTTTTTT. As protein: CASSLGAGVNTGELFF. The J gene is TRBJ2-2, the V gene TRBV5-1; TRBD2 agrees at 8 bases. Germline CDR1 reads SGHRS; CDR2 reads YFSETQ. The CDR3 has 16 amino acids. J lost 1 base, V lost 0 bases, and 2 bases had no gene match.

V is TRBV6-5 and J is TRBJ2-1; 7 bases line up with TRBD1. Germline CDR1 is MNHEY and CDR2 is SVGAGI. The CDR3 is 15 residues long. The J segment lost 4 bases and the V segment lost 2 bases, leaving 5 bases of the junction unmatched. Here the CDR3 DNA reads TGTGCCAGCAGTTACAAGGGGACAGCTTACAATGAGCAGTTCTTC. Translated, it gives CASSYKGTAYNEQFF.

The chain combines TRBV5-5 with TRBJ2-2, with 12 bases lining up with TRBD2. Germline CDR1 and CDR2: SGHKS and YYEKEE (reference sequence). This CDR3 region has 16 residues. The trim removed 3 bases at V and 3 bases at J, leaving 3 bases unmatched. The CDR3 DNA reads TGTGCCAGCAGCTCACGACTAGCGGGGGACACCGGGGAGCTGTTTTTT. The encoded protein is CASSSRLAGDTGELFF.

This clone was seen a handful of times. V is TRBV7-2 and J is TRBJ1-1; 8 bases fit TRBD1. V lost 3 bases, J lost 7 bases, and 7 bases stayed unmatched. The CDR3 covers 14 residues. CDR1 SGHTA and CDR2 FQGNSA come from the germline V gene. The CDR3 loop is CASSFVDRGGEAFF. The DNA of the CDR3 is TGTGCCAGCAGCTTCGTCGACAGGGGCGGTGAAGCTTTCTTT.

J is TRBJ1-2 and V is TRBV27, with 8 bases identical to TRBD1. The CDR3 is made up of 14 amino acids. Unmatched junction bases numbered 6, after V lost 5 bases and J lost 4 bases. Germline V lookup: CDR1 MNHEY, CDR2 SMNVEV (reference sequence). For the CDR3, the DNA is TGTGCCAGCAGTCTCAGGGGGCTAGGCTATGGCTACACCTTC. This translates into CASSLRGLGYGYTF.

The chain is built from TRBV2 and TRBJ2-7; a possible D gene is TRBD2 (6 bases). The V gene's germline CDR1 is SNHLY and CDR2 FYNNEI. CDR3 length: 20 residues. V lost 5 bases to trimming and J lost 0 bases, with 29 bases between them. The CDR3 loop is CASSTSSGTGEKKSSYEQYF. For the CDR3, the DNA is TGTGCCAGCAGTACTTCTTCGGGGACGGGGGAAAAAAAAAGCTCCTACGAGCAGTACTTC. Together with reference TRBV2 and TRBJ2-7, the CDR3 gives the full variable domain: EPEVTQTPSHQVTQMGQEVILRCVPISNHLYFYWYRQILGQKVEFLVSFYNNEISEKSEIFDDQFSVERPDGSNFTLKIRSTKLEDSAMYFCASSTSSGTGEKKSSYEQYFGPGTRLTVT.

The rearrangement uses TRBV19 and TRBJ2-3; a weak D match, TRBD1 (6 bases). The germline V gene has CDR1 LNHDA and CDR2 SQIVND (reference sequence). V was shortened by 6 bases and J by 4 bases, with 17 bases between the two germline ends. The CDR3 is 15 residues long. CDR3 in amino acids: CASRGRGRFSDTQYF. The CDR3, as DNA: TGTGCCAGTAGGGGCAGGGGACGGTTTTCAGATACGCAGTATTTT.

This clone was seen only once. This rearrangement joins TRBV9 to TRBJ2-2; 7 bases line up with TRBD1. Trimming at V came to 2 bases and at J to 0 bases, leaving 13 bases not matched to a gene. Germline CDR1 is SGDLS and CDR2 is YYNGEE. The CDR3 has 19 amino acids. CDR3 residues: CASSVQIGTEYANTGELFF. The CDR3 DNA reads TGTGCCAGCAGCGTGCAAATCGGGACAGAATACGCGAACACCGGGGAGCTGTTTTTT.